Presented here are 28 T cell receptor beta chains from one specimen sequenced in a study of blood T cell repertoires in COVID-19. The protocol was immunoSEQ multiplex PCR, while the TCRdb copy is restricted to in-frame clones and leaves out a portion. The top ten clones hold around 10% of a sample with 250,000 or so clones, around 89% of them seen once. The sequencing sample was made of PBMCs or T cells enriched from blood (not recorded which). Receptor source: a man aged 40-55 years who had recovered from COVID-19.

V is TRBV11-2 and J is TRBJ1-1; D call uncertain. V lost 0 bases, J lost 7 bases, and 6 bases lay in between. This CDR3 spans 12 amino acids. Germline V gene sequence: CDR1 SGHAT, CDR2 FQNNGV. The CDR3 is CASSLEYSEAFF. The CDR3 coding sequence is TGTGCCAGCAGCTTAGAGTACAGTGAAGCTTTCTTT.

The J gene is TRBJ1-6, the V gene TRBV27; no reliable D call. The CDR3 is 14 residues long. CDR1 MNHEY and CDR2 SMNVEV come from the germline V gene (reference sequence). With 5 bases removed from V and 9 bases from J, the gap between germline ends came to 14 bases. As DNA, the CDR3 is TGTGCCAGCAGTCCTTCGTCGGGGAGTTCACCCCTCCACTTT. This translates into CASSPSSGSSPLHF.

This clone was seen only a few times. This sequence joins TRBV13 and TRBJ1-2; possibly TRBD1 for D (5 bases). The CDR3 loop spans 15 amino acids. The germline V gene encodes CDR1 PRHDT and CDR2 FYEKMQ (reference sequence). V lost 0 bases to trimming and J lost 6 bases, with 14 bases between them. The CDR3 reads CASSLGQGWEHGYTF. The DNA of the CDR3 is TGTGCCAGCAGCTTAGGGCAGGGTTGGGAACATGGCTACACCTTC. The full variable domain, completed using reference TRBV13 and TRBJ1-2, is AAGVIQSPRHLIKEKRETATLKCYPIPRHDTVYWYQQGPGQDPQFLISFYEKMQSDKGSIPDRFSAQQFSDYHSELNMSSLELGDSALYFCASSLGQGWEHGYTFGSGTRLTVV.

In this sample, this clone turned up once. The J gene is TRBJ2-5, the V gene TRBV6-6, with 9 bases identical to TRBD1. The CDR3 sequence is 19 residues long. Unmatched junction bases numbered 20, after V lost 5 bases and J lost 4 bases. Germline V CDR1 and CDR2: MNHNY, SVGAGI (reference sequence). The CDR3 sequence: CASSPLPGTGSIGGETQYF. The CDR3 coding sequence is TGTGCCAGCAGTCCTCTCCCCGGGACAGGGTCGATTGGTGGAGAGACCCAGTACTTC.

This chain links TRBV11-3 with TRBJ2-3; D perhaps matches TRBD2 (7 bases). V dropped 0 bases and J dropped 3 bases, with 10 bases sitting between them. Per the germline V gene, CDR1 is SGHNT and CDR2 is YENEEA. The CDR3 extends over 15 amino acids. CDR3 sequence: CASSLDAGATDTQYF. CDR3 DNA sequence: TGTGCCAGCAGCTTAGATGCGGGGGCGACAGATACGCAGTATTTT.

This rearrangement joins TRBV25-1 to TRBJ1-5, with D perhaps TRBD1 (5 bases). The CDR3 length is 16 residues. Between the trimmed V and J ends, which lost 1 base and 1 base, there was a span of 11 bases. The germline V gene has CDR1 MGHDK and CDR2 SYGVNS. DNA for the CDR3: TGTGCCAGCAGTGAATCAGGCGGGGGAAGCAATCAGCCCCAGCATTTT. It specifies CASSESGGGSNQPQHF.

The chain links TRBV4-1 to TRBJ2-5, with a possible D match to TRBD2 (5 bases). Germline V CDR1 and CDR2: MGHRA, YSYEKL. The CDR3 runs to 13 residues. Trimming removed 2 bases at V and 3 bases at J, with 7 bases between. DNA for the CDR3: TGCGCCAGCAGCCAATGGAGGAAAGAGACCCAGTACTTC. Residues: CASSQWRKETQYF.

V is TRBV27 and J is TRBJ2-6; D unclear. From germline, CDR1 is MNHEY and CDR2 SMNVEV (reference sequence). The CDR3 sequence is 15 residues long. V was trimmed by 6 bases and J by 2 bases, leaving 11 bases between them. The CDR3 DNA reads as TGTGCCAGCAGCCCCGAGCCCCCTGGGGCCAACGTCCTGACTTTC. Protein: CASSPEPPGANVLTF.

The genes are TRBV4-2 and TRBJ2-3; 9 nucleotides agree with TRBD1. The CDR3 is made up of 15 amino acids. Trimming removed 3 bases from V and 6 bases from J; junction bases left unmatched: 7. Germline V gene data show CDR1 as LGHNA and CDR2 as YNFKEQ. DNA for the CDR3: TGTGCCAGCAGCCAGGCGGGACAGGGAGCGGATACGCAGTATTTT. Translated, it gives CASSQAGQGADTQYF.

This rearrangement joins TRBV19 to TRBJ2-5; weak D call: TRBD1 (5 bases). The CDR3 has 13 amino acids. V was trimmed by 3 bases and J by 3 bases, leaving 8 bases between them. Germline V gene lookup returns CDR1 LNHDA and CDR2 SQIVND (reference sequence). In DNA form, the CDR3 reads TGTGCCAGTAGTATGGGCAGGGAAGAGACCCAGTACTTC. Its protein product is CASSMGREETQYF.

In its sample, this clone was seen once. The V gene is TRBV15, the J gene TRBJ2-7; D possibly corresponds to TRBD1 (5 bases). The CDR3 sequence is 16 residues long. V lost 2 bases to trimming and J lost 0 bases, with 14 bases between them. Germline V CDR1 and CDR2: LNHNV, YYDKDF (reference sequence). DNA of the CDR3: TGTGCCACCAGCAGATTTAAGGGGCACAGCTCCTACGAGCAGTACTTC. Amino acid sequence: CATSRFKGHSSYEQYF. Supplemented by reference TRBV15 and TRBJ2-7, the full variable domain reads DAMVIQNPRYQVTQFGKPVTLSCSQTLNHNVMYWYQQKSSQAPKLLFHYYDKDFNNEADTPDNFQSRRPNTSFCFLDIRSPGLGDTAMYLCATSRFKGHSSYEQYFGPGTRLTVT.

The chain carries TRBV27 and TRBJ2-3; 8 nucleotides line up with TRBD2. There are 15 residues in the CDR3. V dropped 4 bases and J dropped 1; count of bases not matched to a gene: 4. Germline CDR1 reads MNHEY; CDR2 reads SMNVEV (reference sequence). This chain's CDR3 is CASSSLAGGTDTQYF. CDR3 DNA: TGTGCCAGCAGTTCGCTAGCGGGTGGCACAGATACGCAGTATTTT.

The rearrangement uses TRBV7-9 and TRBJ2-3; TRBD2 aligns across 9 bases. V lost 7 bases to trimming and J lost 4 bases; unmatched junction nucleotides: 9. Per the germline V gene, CDR1 is SEHNR and CDR2 is FQNEAQ (reference sequence). The CDR3 runs 15 residues. The DNA for the CDR3 is TGTGCCAGCACGATAAGCGGGGGGCCCCCAGATACGCAGTATTTT. Its translation: CASTISGGPPDTQYF. Based on the CDR3 plus reference TRBV7-9 and TRBJ2-3, the full variable domain is DTGVSQNPRHKITKRGQNVTFRCDPISEHNRLYWYRQTLGQGPEFLTYFQNEAQLEKSRLLSDRFSAERPKGSFSTLEIQRTEQGDSAMYLCASTISGGPPDTQYFGPGTRLTVL.

V is TRBV18 and J is TRBJ2-7; no firm D call. Trimming took off 1 base at V and 2 bases at J, with 12 bases between the two ends. The germline CDR1 and CDR2 sequences are KGHSH and LQKENI. The CDR3 is 15 amino acids. In DNA form, the CDR3 reads TGTGCCAGCTCACCACTGTCTACCGCTCCCTACGAGCAGTACTTC. Protein sequence: CASSPLSTAPYEQYF.

The rearrangement joins TRBV12-3 or TRBV12-4 to TRBJ2-7; tentative D call: TRBD1 (6 bases). This CDR3 contains 12 residues. The ends were cut back, 5 bases at V and 10 bases at J, with 15 bases in the middle. The CDR3 loop reads CASSGGHPDQYF. The DNA for the CDR3 is TGTGCCAGCAGTGGGGGACATCCCGATCAGTACTTC.

This chain connects TRBV27 to TRBJ1-4; D gene uncertain. Per the germline V gene, CDR1 is MNHEY and CDR2 is SMNVEV (reference sequence). Trimming shortened V by 5 bases and J by 0 bases, and 10 bases separated the two germline ends. CDR3 length equals 15 residues. For the CDR3, the DNA is TGTGCCAGCAGTCTCGTCTCCTCAACTAATGAAAAACTGTTTTTT. Translated, it gives CASSLVSSTNEKLFF. Full variable domain (rest looked up from reference TRBV27 and TRBJ1-4): EAQVTQNPRYLITVTGKKLTVTCSQNMNHEYMSWYRQDPGLGLRQIYYSMNVEVTDKGDVPEGYKVSRKEKRNFPLILESPSPNQTSLYFCASSLVSSTNEKLFFGSGTQLSVL.

V gene TRBV6-5 combines with J gene TRBJ1-2; 7 nucleotides agree with TRBD1. Germline lookup yields CDR1 MNHEY and CDR2 SVGAGI. This CDR3 contains 15 residues. Trimming at V came to 2 bases and at J to 3 bases, leaving 6 bases not matched to a gene. In DNA form, the CDR3 reads TGTGCCAGCAGTTACAAGTTCAGGGGGGACTATGGCTACACCTTC. Amino acid sequence: CASSYKFRGDYGYTF.

This clone was seen a few times. The chain is built from TRBV9 and TRBJ1-5; the match to TRBD1 covers 7 bases. Germline V CDR1 and CDR2: SGDLS, YYNGEE. The CDR3 has 15 residues. Losses at the gene ends were 3 bases for V and 0 bases for J; bases not matched to a gene: 3. The CDR3 DNA reads as TGTGCCAGCAGCGAGACAGGGAATAGCAATCAGCCCCAGCATTTT. It yields the protein CASSETGNSNQPQHF. The variable domain in full, with the rest retrieved from reference TRBV9 and TRBJ1-5, is DSGVTQTPKHLITATGQRVTLRCSPRSGDLSVYWYQQSLDQGLQFLIQYYNGEERAKGNILERFSAQQFPDLHSELNLSSLELGDSALYFCASSETGNSNQPQHFGDGTRLSIL.

The chain joins TRBV7-3 to TRBJ2-1; 8 nucleotides align to TRBD2. V gave up 4 bases and J gave up 1 base; unmatched junction bases: 24. Per germline, CDR1 SGHTA and CDR2 FQGTGA. The CDR3 covers 22 residues. The chain's CDR3 is CASSSPGTSPGRGHASYNEQFF. The CDR3 DNA follows: TGTGCCAGCAGCTCCCCCGGAACGTCGCCCGGGAGGGGACATGCATCCTACAATGAGCAGTTCTTC.

The chain employs TRBV5-1 and TRBJ2-5; tentatively, D is TRBD2 (6 bases). Trimming pared 2 bases from V and 5 bases from J, leaving 13 bases between. CDR1 and CDR2 from the germline V gene are SGHRS and YFSETQ. The CDR3 length is 14 residues. The CDR3 nucleotides are TGCGCCAGCAGCTTAAATGCGGGGATGGAGACCCAGTACTTC. It specifies CASSLNAGMETQYF.

V is TRBV10-2 and J is TRBJ1-4, with 7 positions matching TRBD1. This CDR3 is 16 amino acids long. The trim removed 6 bases at V and 4 bases at J, leaving 11 bases unmatched. CDR1 and CDR2 from the germline V gene are WSHSY and SAAADI. CDR3 sequence reads: CASRNVPGQSNEKLFF. CDR3 sequence (DNA): TGCGCCAGCAGGAACGTCCCGGGACAGAGTAATGAAAAACTGTTTTTT.

The rearrangement links TRBV30 to TRBJ1-4; perhaps TRBD1 as D (6 bases). This CDR3 is 15 amino acids long. The V end lost 0 bases, the J end lost 8 bases, and 16 bases lay between the germline ends. The germline V gene encodes CDR1 GTSNPN and CDR2 SVGIG (reference sequence). CDR3 residues: CAWSVVGGAREKLFF. For the CDR3, the DNA is TGTGCCTGGAGTGTAGTTGGGGGCGCGAGGGAAAAACTGTTTTTT.

The rearrangement uses TRBV6-2 or TRBV6-3 and TRBJ2-1; TRBD2 agrees at 15 bases. Per the germline V gene, CDR1 is MNHEY and CDR2 is SVGEGT. The CDR3 sequence is 20 residues long. The J segment lost 2 bases and the V segment lost 5 bases, leaving 13 bases of the junction unmatched. The CDR3 sequence is CASSSQRGLAGGSPYNEQFF. CDR3 nucleotide sequence: TGTGCCAGCAGTAGCCAGCGGGGACTAGCGGGAGGATCCCCCTACAATGAGCAGTTCTTC.

The J gene is TRBJ1-1, the V gene TRBV5-1, with 7 nucleotides matching TRBD1. The germline V gene has CDR1 SGHRS and CDR2 YFSETQ. J gave up 5 bases and V 1 base, and 8 bases lay outside the gene matches. There are 15 residues in the CDR3. The CDR3 protein is CASSLPPGGSTEAFF. CDR3 DNA sequence: TGCGCCAGCAGCTTGCCTCCAGGGGGGTCGACTGAAGCTTTCTTT.

This rearrangement joins TRBV6-5 to TRBJ2-2; 8 bases map to TRBD1. V shed 6 bases, J shed 5 bases, and the junction held 8 bases outside the gene matches. The CDR3 has 15 amino acids. Germline CDR1 MNHEY, CDR2 SVGAGI. CDR3 residues: CASSQTGEFTGELFF. For the CDR3, the DNA is TGTGCCAGCAGCCAGACAGGGGAATTTACCGGGGAGCTGTTTTTT.

The V call is TRBV19, the J call TRBJ2-1, with 8 positions matching TRBD1. Germline CDR1 and CDR2: LNHDA and SQIVND (reference sequence). The CDR3 loop spans 14 amino acids. The trim removed 3 bases at V and 7 bases at J, leaving 5 bases unmatched. Here the CDR3 DNA reads TGTGCCAGTAGTATCCAGGGGGCGAGGAATGAGCAGTTCTTC. It yields the protein CASSIQGARNEQFF.

This clone was found once. The rearrangement links TRBV5-1 to TRBJ2-6; 8 bases fit TRBD1. After removal of 8 bases from V and 0 bases from J, the junction contained 10 bases not matched to a gene. Per germline, CDR1 SGHRS and CDR2 YFSETQ. This CDR3 has 17 amino acids. CDR3 loop: CASRDRTFSSGANVLTF. The CDR3 DNA sequence: TGCGCCAGTAGGGACAGGACCTTTAGCTCTGGGGCCAACGTCCTGACTTTC. The variable domain in full, with the rest retrieved from reference TRBV5-1 and TRBJ2-6, is KAGVTQTPRYLIKTRGQQVTLSCSPISGHRSVSWYQQTPGQGLQFLFEYFSETQRNKGNFPGRFSGRQFSNSRSEMNVSTLELGDSALYLCASRDRTFSSGANVLTFGAGSRLTVL.

The V and J genes are TRBV18 and TRBJ1-4; TRBD1 matches at 7 bases. The germline gives CDR1 KGHSH, CDR2 LQKENI. V shed 4 bases and J 7 bases; nucleotides not matched to a gene: 15. The CDR3 sequence is 17 residues long. This chain's CDR3 is CASSLNDGYRGLEKLFF. CDR3 sequence (DNA): TGTGCCAGCTCACTCAATGATGGGTACAGGGGCCTTGAAAAACTGTTTTTT.